This paragraph covers one TCR beta chain sequence. The antigen is not known. With a J-beta primer mix and a sample-barcoded 5' primer, a second PCR ran about 7 to 11 cycles. Every cDNA molecule bore a tag from a template-switch adaptor containing 12 random nucleotides. The study obtained at least 2.5 million CDR3-containing paired-end reads from every sample. TCRdb re-derived calls from the 5' RACE reads in MiXCR, one entry per CDR3 protein. Among some 1.4 million distinct CDR3 sequences, approximately 42% were seen once, and the ten largest hold roughly 7.9%. Trimming at V came to 0 bases and at J to 4 bases, leaving 8 bases not matched to a gene. Germline CDR1 is LGHNA and CDR2 is YNFKEQ. The CDR3 length is 16 residues. These data come from a study of blood T cells in healthy people across ages. Findings and limits, study-wide: Unsorted PBMC material precluded a definitive naive versus antigen-experienced comparison. Diversity was estimated from one million T cells, and these estimates were considered underestimates.

The sample taken for sequencing was blood. The V gene is TRBV4-2, the J gene TRBJ2-7; TRBD2 agrees at 8 bases. The receptor was isolated from a young woman in good health. The CDR3 nucleotides are TGTGCCAGCAGCCAAGATTGGGGCGCTAGCGGGTACGAGCAGTACTTC. Translating it yields CASSQDWGASGYEQYF.